Sequencing of this TCR beta chain was carried out in a study of blood T cell repertoires in COVID-19. For the study at large: From T cells, B-cell-depleted T cells, or PBMCs came the material, which was cDNA or gDNA.

Original handling: Cell counts per sample came from amplifying reference gene primers. Sequencing was performed with immunoSEQ multiplex PCR; in TCRdb, only in-frame clones are kept and a portion is missing. That table furnishes V, J and clone size, whereas the DNA furnished D and trimming. The sample yields about 140,000 clones, approximately 85% seen once. The TCR originated in a man in his forties or fifties with acute or convalescent COVID-19. Sequenced material: peripheral blood.

The CDR3 protein is CASSQPTGTGASPLHF. The CDR3 bases are TGTGCCAGCAGCCAACCGACCGGGACAGGGGCTTCACCCCTCCACTTT. The chain uses TRBV3-1 (or the pseudogene TRBV3-2) and TRBJ1-6; TRBD1 matches at 10 bases. CDR3 length: 16 residues. The J segment lost 9 bases and the V segment lost 2 bases, leaving 7 bases of the junction unmatched. Germline V gene sequence: CDR1 LGHDT, CDR2 YNNKEL (reference sequence).